This T cell receptor (beta chain) was captured in a study of T cell changes during pregnancy in multiple sclerosis. J gave up 2 bases and V 4 bases, and 11 bases lay outside the gene matches. The CDR3 totals 16 residues. The assay was immunoSEQ multiplex PCR, and TCRdb's table has in-frame clones only and misses some. The sample has approximately 51,000 clones; approximately 94% are singletons. This TCR was sampled from a female donor with multiple sclerosis, enrolled in a pregnancy study. The sample here was CD4+ T cells from peripheral blood mononuclear cells, taken in the second trimester of pregnancy. V and J are TRBV23-1 and TRBJ2-7; 7 bases are a match to TRBD1. TRBV23-1 is an ORF for which the function is uncertain. CDR3 protein: CASSLLRTGIPYEQYF. The CDR3 region has the DNA TGCGCCAGCAGTCTACTCCGGACAGGAATCCCCTACGAGCAGTACTTC.